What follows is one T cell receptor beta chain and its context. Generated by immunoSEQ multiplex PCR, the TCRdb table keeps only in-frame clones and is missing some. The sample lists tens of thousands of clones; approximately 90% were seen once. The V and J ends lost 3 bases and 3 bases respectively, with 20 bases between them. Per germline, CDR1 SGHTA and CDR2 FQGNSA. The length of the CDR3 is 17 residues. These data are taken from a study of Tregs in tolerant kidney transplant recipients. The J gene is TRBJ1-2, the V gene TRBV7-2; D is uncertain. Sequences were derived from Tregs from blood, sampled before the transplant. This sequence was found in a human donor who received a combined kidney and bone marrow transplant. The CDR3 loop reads CASSFQGRPVSYYGYTF. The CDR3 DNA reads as TGTGCCAGCAGCTTCCAAGGGCGCCCCGTTAGCTACTATGGCTACACCTTC.